These T cell receptor beta chains were read from a single sample in a study of T cell repertoires in ileal Crohn's disease. Sequencing used immunoSEQ multiplex PCR; TCRdb keeps in-frame clones, though not all of them. Here the sample spans around 5,000 clones, around 80% being singletons. The specimen was ileal tissue. These receptors all come from an adult with Crohn's disease. Each CDR3 is given with its conserved first and last residue. Not all rows give a size; the values are once, few, many and, for expanded clones, a class.

V	J	size	CDR3
TRBV6-6	TRBJ2-1	-	CASTPGTGRNEQFF
TRBV6-5	TRBJ1-5	-	CASRMGQANQPQHF
TRBV5-1	TRBJ1-6	-	CASSPEQGSPLHF
TRBV11-1	TRBJ2-3	-	CASSLRQGVASDTQYF
TRBV6-1	TRBJ2-1	-	CASSVLANNEQFF
TRBV7-8	TRBJ2-1	-	CASSSSGQGLYLRNEQFF
TRBV5-1	TRBJ1-2	few	CASSLGTALGNYGYTF
TRBV2	TRBJ2-1	-	CASSVRGTGTTEIDNEQFF
TRBV27	TRBJ2-1	-	CASSSGLAGEQFF
TRBV2	TRBJ1-1	-	CASSVRENTEAFF
TRBV7-2	TRBJ1-5	-	CASSLDSPKGPQHF
TRBV11-2	TRBJ2-1	-	CASSFSGGNSYNEQFF
TRBV18	TRBJ1-4	-	CASSPLRAVTGEKLFF
TRBV5-1	TRBJ2-5	once	CASSSASGGETQYF
TRBV4-2	TRBJ2-5	-	CASSQVLAGQETQYF
TRBV2	TRBJ1-2	-	CASLDRLGGYTF
TRBV5-1	TRBJ2-5	-	CASSAGLAGGQETQYF
TRBV30	TRBJ1-5	-	CAWNRESGQPQHF
TRBV9	TRBJ2-2	-	CASRGGRGNTGELFF
TRBV5-1	TRBJ2-7	-	CASGSGGTSSYEQYF
TRBV28	TRBJ1-1	-	CATTTGDTEAFF
TRBV28	TRBJ2-7	-	CASRQGVRSYEQYF
TRBV5-4	TRBJ2-6	-	CASPSTTRQSRANVLTF
TRBV19	TRBJ1-2	once	CASSRGQPKGLYGYTF
TRBV10-1	TRBJ2-1	-	CASSEGRGPAEQFF
TRBV27	TRBJ1-2	-	CASSFGDRGDGYTF
TRBV19	TRBJ1-6	-	CASSIGVLNSPLHF
TRBV7-2	TRBJ2-1	-	CASSLALGLAGGRNEQFF
TRBV4-1	TRBJ1-3	-	CASSQPYRGRGNTIYF
TRBV14	TRBJ2-7	-	CASSLPWPTYEQYF
TRBV6-1	TRBJ1-2	-	CASSEGGLWTGRNYGYTF
TRBV4-1	TRBJ2-7	-	CASSQVWAGFIDEQYF
TRBV28	TRBJ1-2	-	CASSPGEVYGYTF